Described below is a single T cell receptor (beta chain) sequence and its context. The antigen is unknown. Sequencing used immunoSEQ multiplex PCR; TCRdb keeps in-frame clones, though not all of them. The sample yields more than 40,000 clones, under 90% seen once. Germline assignment: CDR1 SQVTM and CDR2 ANQGSEA. The V and J ends lost 6 bases and 0 bases respectively, with 8 bases between them. CDR3 length: 13 amino acids. The sample comes from a study of OX40 agonist ivuxolimab in advanced cancers. Study as a whole: Patients took ivuxolimab, an agonistic anti-OX40 (CD134) antibody. Patient treatment consisted of intravenous ivuxolimab administration every 2 weeks at 0.01 to 10 mg/kg. Whole-study findings and limits: Mean expanded clone counts were higher in CD8+ than CD4+ T cells.

The source is an adult with an advanced solid tumor such as melanoma, head and neck, liver or kidney cancer. The chain is built from TRBV29-1 and TRBJ2-2; D tentatively reads TRBD1 or TRBD2 (5 bases each). Sequenced here: CD4+ or CD8+ T cells sorted from blood, sampled in a trial of the OX40 agonist ivuxolimab. The CDR3 DNA is TGCAGCGTGGGGGTACCGAACACCGGGGAGCTGTTTTTT. It translates to CSVGVPNTGELFF.